This T cell receptor (beta chain) is from a study of CD8+ T cells in alopecia areata. In the study overall: Tofacitinib exposure lasted 6 to 18 months, followed by 6 months off drug.

Extracted from the samples, RNA was reverse transcribed into cDNA to serve as the sequencing template. Assay: immunoSEQ multiplex PCR; the TCRdb copy retains only in-frame clones and omits some. Altogether 150,000 or so clones are present, around half being singletons, with the ten largest covering roughly a fifth. Study-wide findings and caveats: It was lesional scalp, especially alopecia totalis/universalis, that showed higher clonality than normal scalp.

For this clone: What it binds is not known.

Germline V lookup: CDR1 SGDLS, CDR2 YYNGEE. CDR3 length: 18 residues. V lost 4 bases, J lost 9 bases, and 28 bases lay in between. Starting from PBMCs, sorting isolated CD4+ and CD8+ T cells. Sequenced material: CD8+ T cells sorted from blood, taken at week 0. The chain joins TRBV9 to TRBJ1-4, with unresolved D. The clonotype was recovered from a human donor with alopecia areata. The CDR3 here is CASSQGYSYRAFRKKLFF. For the CDR3, the DNA is TGTGCCAGCAGCCAAGGATACTCTTACAGAGCCTTTCGTAAAAAACTGTTTTTT.